Listed below are T cell receptor beta chains from one sample, sequenced in a study of CD8 T cells in Susac syndrome. One entry per CDR3 protein, called by TCRdb with MiXCR from the immunoSEQ multiplex PCR reads. Of approximately 190,000 distinct CDR3 sequences listed, 85% to 95% were seen once; the top ten hold around 0.16%. The sequenced material came from CD8+ T cells from PBMCs. The origin of the receptors is a human donor with Susac syndrome. Both conserved end residues are part of each CDR3. The order of the fields is V gene, clone size, CDR3 length, D gene, J gene, CDR3 DNA, CDR3 protein. D genes are given only for firm matches. Some rows have no size entry. The others give once, few or many, or a class for an expanded clone.

TRBV19	NA	12	NA	TRBJ2-5	TGTGCCAGTAATAACGGGGCGGAGACCCAGTACTTC	CASNNGAETQYF
TRBV27	NA	11	NA	TRBJ2-7	TGTGCCACATGGGGACCCTACGAGCAGTACTTC	CATWGPYEQYF
TRBV7-2	once	8	NA	TRBJ2-1	TGTGCCAGCAGCTTAGGGTTCTTC	CASSLGFF
TRBV5-1	NA	17	TRBD2	TRBJ2-1	TGCGCCAGCAGCACGGGACTAGCGGGAGGCACCTACAATGAGCAGTTCTTC	CASSTGLAGGTYNEQFF
TRBV11-2	NA	16	NA	TRBJ2-1	TGTGCCAGCAGCTTAGCTGGAGGGAAGGGGGGCAATGAGCAGTTCTTC	CASSLAGGKGGNEQFF
TRBV7-3	once	14	NA	TRBJ1-2	TGTGCCAGCAGCTTAACTACCCCTGCTATTAGCTACACCTTC	CASSLTTPAISYTF
TRBV3-1	NA	13	NA	TRBJ2-3	TGTGCCAGCAGCCATCTGGCCGGGAGTGCGCAGTATTTT	CASSHLAGSAQYF
TRBV2	NA	17	TRBD1	TRBJ1-2	TGTGCCAGCAGCGCCCTCGGCCGGGACAGGGGTTGGGGTGGCTACACCTTC	CASSALGRDRGWGGYTF
TRBV13	NA	15	NA	TRBJ1-2	TGTGCCAGCAGCTCATACAGACCTCTACTCTATGGCTACACCTTC	CASSSYRPLLYGYTF
TRBV20-1	NA	14	TRBD1	TRBJ2-7	TGCAGTGCGGGCCCCGGGACAGGCCCGTCCGAGCAGTACTTC	CSAGPGTGPSEQYF
TRBV5-6	NA	13	TRBD1	TRBJ2-7	TGTGCCAGCAGGACGACAGGGATCTACGAGCAGTACTTC	CASRTTGIYEQYF
TRBV20-1	NA	15	NA	TRBJ2-1	TGCAGTGCTATTTACAGGGGGGGAGGCTACAATGAGCAGTTCTTC	CSAIYRGGGYNEQFF
TRBV4-1	NA	14	NA	TRBJ1-1	TGCGCCAGCAGCCCCGGATTTTTGAACGCTGAAGCTTTCTTT	CASSPGFLNAEAFF
TRBV9	NA	19	TRBD2	TRBJ2-1	TGTGCCAGCAGCGTAGGAGGAATAGCGGGAGGGAGCTCCTACAATGAGCAGTTCTTC	CASSVGGIAGGSSYNEQFF
TRBV4-2	NA	16	TRBD1	TRBJ2-5	TGTGCCAGCAGCCAAAGCCAAGGGGGCGAAGGGGAGACCCAGTACTTC	CASSQSQGGEGETQYF
TRBV24-1	NA	14	NA	TRBJ1-2	TGTGCCACCAGTGATTTCGGGGCCAACTATGGCTACACCTTC	CATSDFGANYGYTF
TRBV6-4	NA	16	TRBD1	TRBJ2-3	TGTGCCAGCAGTGACGCCGGGACAGGGGGCACAGATACGCAGTATTTT	CASSDAGTGGTDTQYF
TRBV19	NA	13	NA	TRBJ1-1	TGTGCCAGTAGTATTACTCGAAACACTGAAGCTTTCTTT	CASSITRNTEAFF
TRBV20-1	NA	11	NA	TRBJ2-7	TGCAGTGCAGTGGGCCCCGGGGAGCAGTACTTC	CSAVGPGEQYF
TRBV28	NA	15	TRBD2	TRBJ2-5	TGTGCCAGCAGTACTAGCGGGAGGGCCCTGGAGACCCAGTACTTC	CASSTSGRALETQYF
TRBV30	once	14	TRBD1	TRBJ2-7	TGTGCCTGGAGCCGGGACAGGGGGCTGTACGAGCAGTACTTC	CAWSRDRGLYEQYF
TRBV3-1	NA	15	NA	TRBJ2-7	TGTGCCAGCAGCCAAGGTCTAGCCACCAACTACGAGCAGTACTTC	CASSQGLATNYEQYF
TRBV7-9	NA	15	TRBD2	TRBJ2-5	TGTGCCAGCAGCTTAGCGCTAGCGGGGGAAGAGACCCAGTACTTC	CASSLALAGEETQYF
TRBV7-9	NA	15	TRBD2	TRBJ2-1	TGTGCCAGCAGCCACGCCGGGACTAGCGGTAATGAGCAGTTCTTC	CASSHAGTSGNEQFF
TRBV4-1	NA	17	NA	TRBJ2-7	TGCGCCAGCAGCCAGCAAGCCCAAACCATGGGGTCCTACGAGCAGTACTTC	CASSQQAQTMGSYEQYF
TRBV20-1	NA	15	NA	TRBJ1-4	TGCAGTGCTAGATCTATGGGGACGGATAATGAAAAACTGTTTTTT	CSARSMGTDNEKLFF